The rows below give T cell receptor beta chains drawn from one sample of a study of T cells in Graves' hyperthyroidism and ophthalmopathy. TCRdb reprocessed the multiplex PCR reads with MiXCR, giving one entry per CDR3 protein. Counted here are under 400,000 distinct CDR3 sequences, 15% to 18% occurring once; the ten biggest clones make up about a quarter. What was sequenced was blood. Receptor source: a woman aged 18-29 years with Graves' hyperthyroidism that later progressed to Graves' ophthalmopathy. Both conserved end residues are part of each CDR3. D genes are given only for firm matches. A row's size may be missing; if present it is once, few, many or a size class.

cdr3_nt	cdr3_aa	clone_size	d_call	cdr3_length	j_call	v_call
TGCGCCAGCAGCTCCGGGACAGGGGGTTACCAAGAGACCCAGTACTTC	CASSSGTGGYQETQYF	NA	TRBD1	16	TRBJ2-5	TRBV5-1
TGTGCCAGCAGTGAAGGGAGCGTGACCAAAGAGACCCAGTACTTC	CASSEGSVTKETQYF	many	NA	15	TRBJ2-5	TRBV6-1
TGTGCCAGCAGTTACGGTCCGATTCCATCTGGGGCCAACGTCCTGACTTTC	CASSYGPIPSGANVLTF	many	NA	17	TRBJ2-6	TRBV6-1
TGTGCCAGCAGCCCCAATAGCGTGCCGGGGACCGGGGAGCTGTTTTTT	CASSPNSVPGTGELFF	many	NA	16	TRBJ2-2	TRBV7-2
TGTGCCAGCAGCGCACTAGCGGCCTCCTACAATGAGCAGTTCTTC	CASSALAASYNEQFF	NA	TRBD2	15	TRBJ2-1	TRBV5-5
TGTGCCAGTAGTATAGGGCCCCCTCGCGGGAGTGCCTACGAGCAGTACTTC	CASSIGPPRGSAYEQYF	few	TRBD2	17	TRBJ2-7	TRBV19
TGCAGTGCTAGAGTTGGAGGGCTAGCGGGTTCCTCCTACGAGCAGTACTTC	CSARVGGLAGSSYEQYF	many	TRBD2	17	TRBJ2-7	TRBV20-1
TGTGCCAGCAGCTTAAGGACTAGCGGGAGGGGGTACGAGCAGTACTTC	CASSLRTSGRGYEQYF	many	TRBD2	16	TRBJ2-7	TRBV7-2
TGTGCCAGTGCGGCCGGACGCTATGAAGCTTTCTTT	CASAAGRYEAFF	many	NA	12	TRBJ1-1	TRBV6-2/TRBV6-3
TGTGCCAGCAGTCACTACAGGCAAGAGACCCAGTACTTC	CASSHYRQETQYF	many	NA	13	TRBJ2-5	TRBV28
TGCGCCAGCAGCCAAGACAAGCGGGAGGCCTCCTACAATGAGCAGTTCTTC	CASSQDKREASYNEQFF	NA	TRBD2	17	TRBJ2-1	TRBV4-1
TGTGCCACCAGCAGGGAAAGGACGGACTCGGAGACCCAGTACTTC	CATSRERTDSETQYF	many	NA	15	TRBJ2-5	TRBV15
TGTGCCAGCAGCGTAGTGGGGACTAGCGGGAGCTATGAGCAGTTCTTC	CASSVVGTSGSYEQFF	few	TRBD2	16	TRBJ2-1	TRBV9
TGCAGTGCCCAGACAGGGTCACCAGATACGCAGTATTTT	CSAQTGSPDTQYF	many	TRBD1	13	TRBJ2-3	TRBV20-1
TGTGCCACCAGCAGAGATCTGGGGACAGGGGCGCTCACCTTC	CATSRDLGTGALTF	NA	TRBD1	14	TRBJ1-2	TRBV15
TGTGCCAGCAGCCGAGTAAGACAGGGTTACACTGAAGCTTTCTTT	CASSRVRQGYTEAFF	NA	TRBD1	15	TRBJ1-1	TRBV14
TGTGCCTCGAAGAGCAGGGGGGCGAGCGACTATGGCTACACCTTC	CASKSRGASDYGYTF	many	TRBD1	15	TRBJ1-2	TRBV30
TGTGCCAGCAGCCAGAGGGGGGCGAACACCATATATTTT	CASSQRGANTIYF	NA	NA	13	TRBJ1-3	TRBV6-1
TGTGCCAGCAGCTTGTTCTCCGGACTAGCGGGAGGAGGTAGCACAGATACGCAGTATTTT	CASSLFSGLAGGGSTDTQYF	many	TRBD2	20	TRBJ2-3	TRBV7-2
TGTGCCAGCAGTTACTCGCTCGCGGGATCCCAAGAGACCCAGTACTTC	CASSYSLAGSQETQYF	few	NA	16	TRBJ2-5	TRBV6-6